The TCR beta chain described here comes from a study of CD8+ T cells in alopecia areata. Across the whole study: Patients in the treated group were given tofacitinib by mouth, 5 to 10 mg twice a day. Scalp area affected, as a percentage, set the severity score of treated patients. The study's findings and limits: Elevated clonality characterized lesional scalp relative to normal scalp, particularly in alopecia totalis/universalis.

Extracted RNA was reverse transcribed, and the resulting cDNA served as sequencing template. The protocol was immunoSEQ multiplex PCR, while the TCRdb copy is restricted to in-frame clones and leaves out a portion. Of roughly 200,000 clones listed, around two fifths are singletons. Treatment: oral pan-JAK inhibitor, 5-10 mg twice daily. The study team obtained lesional scalp punch biopsies and peripheral blood from alopecia areata patients. Remarks on this clone: Its antigen is unidentified.

The CDR3 sequence is 15 residues long. V lost 6 bases and J lost 0; bases outside the gene matches: 6. In germline, CDR1 is LNHDA, CDR2 SQIVND (reference sequence). The clonotype originates from a human donor with alopecia areata. The material was CD4+ T cells sorted from blood, obtained around week 31, from a patient treated with tofacitinib. The chain has TRBV19 and TRBJ2-7; the match to TRBD1 covers 9 bases. The CDR3 DNA is TGTGCCAGTAGAAAGGGACAGGGTCCCTCCTACGAGCAGTACTTC. Encoded protein: CASRKGQGPSYEQYF.